The entry below gives a single T cell receptor (beta chain) sequence along with its context. Each PCR replicate from the sorted subsets contained 200 to 250 ng DNA, which is about 31,000 T cell genomes. This table comes from immunoSEQ multiplex PCR, and its TCRdb copy is limited to in-frame clones, with some not included. Among some 1.5 million clones listed, nearly 99% were seen once. V shed 7 bases, J shed 8 bases, and the junction held 8 bases outside the gene matches. CDR3 length: 14 residues. Looked up from germline, CDR1 is MDHEN and CDR2 is SYDVKM. These data come from a study of shared clonotypes between healthy human individuals.

Sequencing was done on a sample of naive CD4+ T cells sorted from blood. As to subset: CD45RA+ positively selected. The TCR comes from a man between 25 and 39 years old in good health. The rearrangement links TRBV28 to TRBJ1-5; 10 nucleotides line up with TRBD1. The CDR3 DNA reads TGTGCCAGCATCACTGGGACAGGGGTTGAGCCCCAGCATTTT. It is translated as CASITGTGVEPQHF.